The 20 T cell receptor beta chains below all came from one sample that was sequenced in a study of cytomegalovirus exposure and HLA in healthy donors. Primers for the PCR totalled 60 Vbeta and 13 Jbeta. Only in-frame clones appear in the TCRdb table, and some are missing; sequencing was by immunoSEQ multiplex PCR. The sample lists about 150,000 clones; around four fifths were seen once. Sequencing was performed on PBMCs. Receptors were obtained from a woman in her forties or fifties in good health and CMV-seropositive.

In this sample, this clone turned up a few times. The chain uses TRBV15 and TRBJ1-4; D remains unclear. The CDR3 has 13 amino acids. The V gene's germline CDR1 is LNHNV and CDR2 YYDKDF (reference sequence). The V gene lost 1 base and the J gene lost 7 bases, with 7 bases spanning the gap. The CDR3 is CATSRVPSEKLFF. The DNA of the CDR3 is TGTGCCACCAGCAGAGTCCCCAGTGAAAAACTGTTTTTT.

The chain links TRBV7-2 to TRBJ1-2, with 7 nucleotides matching TRBD1. CDR3 length: 15 amino acids. Germline-derived CDR1 and CDR2 are SGHTA and FQGNSA. V shed 2 bases and J 4 bases; nucleotides not matched to a gene: 7. CDR3 nucleotide sequence: TGTGCCAGCAGCTTAAGGCCAGGGGGACTCTATGGCTACACCTTC. It translates to CASSLRPGGLYGYTF.

CDR3 loop: CASSNARDNVEQYF. The DNA of the CDR3 is TGCGCCAGCAGCAACGCCAGGGATAACGTCGAGCAGTACTTC. The chain links TRBV5-1 to TRBJ2-7; D is perhaps TRBD1 (5 bases). This CDR3 has 14 amino acids. The germline CDR1 and CDR2 sequences are SGHRS and YFSETQ. The V gene lost 4 bases and the J gene lost 6 bases, with 17 bases spanning the gap.

This chain uses TRBV5-1 with TRBJ2-3, with TRBD2 matching over 7 bases. The CDR3 spans 14 residues. CDR1 and CDR2 (germline): SGHRS, YFSETQ. With 4 bases clipped from V and 7 bases from J, the junction kept 9 bases outside the gene matches. This CDR3 reads CASSGVAGAHTQYF. CDR3 in DNA: TGCGCCAGCAGCGGGGTAGCGGGTGCACATACGCAGTATTTT.

This clone was observed a handful of times. V gene TRBV28 combines with J gene TRBJ1-4; tentatively, D is TRBD1 (6 bases). Germline CDR1 MDHEN, CDR2 SYDVKM. Trimming pared 7 bases from V and 8 bases from J, leaving 20 bases between. The CDR3 consists of 15 residues. The CDR3 sequence is CASITATGGREKLFF. For the CDR3, the DNA is TGTGCCAGCATCACGGCGACGGGGGGCCGGGAAAAACTGTTTTTT.

Comment on this clone: Its ends do not fully match the called genes, so a read error is possible. V usage is TRBV19 and J usage is TRBJ2-1; D uncertain. This CDR3 contains 13 residues. Germline V CDR1 and CDR2: LNHDA, SQIVND (reference sequence). Here the CDR3 reads CASSIGRGAHTVF. DNA of the CDR3: TGTGCCAGTAGTATTGGTCGAGGAGCCCACACGGTCTTC.

This chain joins TRBV25-1 and TRBJ2-3, with D possibly TRBD2 on 5 matching bases. In germline, CDR1 is MGHDK, CDR2 SYGVNS. V was clipped by 4 bases and J by 4 bases, with 18 bases between them. The CDR3 sequence is 16 residues long. In DNA, the CDR3 is TGTGCCAGCAGTGGTCGAGGTTCGCATAGCGCAGATACGCAGTATTTT. Its protein is CASSGRGSHSADTQYF.

The J gene is TRBJ1-5, the V gene TRBV5-4, with a tentative D call TRBD1 (5 bases). V lost 7 bases, J lost 3 bases, and 14 bases lay in between. CDR1 and CDR2 from the germline V gene are SGHNT and YYREEE (reference sequence). The CDR3 has 14 amino acids. Here the CDR3 reads CASRGDPNNQPQHF. The DNA for the CDR3 is TGTGCCAGCCGGGGGGACCCTAACAATCAGCCCCAGCATTTT.

This clone was observed a handful of times. This chain uses TRBV29-1 with TRBJ1-1; tentatively, D is TRBD1 (6 bases). V gave up 5 bases and J gave up 8 bases, with 9 bases separating them. Germline V gene lookup returns CDR1 SQVTM and CDR2 ANQGSEA. CDR3 length equals 10 residues. CDR3 loop: CSVSDSEAFF. Written as DNA, the CDR3 is TGCAGCGTTTCGGACAGCGAAGCTTTCTTT.

The rearrangement links TRBV28 to TRBJ1-5, with TRBD1 matching over 7 bases. Per the germline V gene, CDR1 is MDHEN and CDR2 is SYDVKM. Trimming removed 6 bases from V and 4 bases from J; junction bases left unmatched: 12. The length of the CDR3 is 16 residues. The CDR3 DNA follows: TGTGCCAGCAGATCGACCGGGACAGCCCCTAATCAGCCCCAGCATTTT. The encoded protein is CASRSTGTAPNQPQHF.

The CDR3 here is CAWSRSGGVSPLHF. CDR3 bases: TGTGCCTGGAGTAGGTCAGGGGGTGTTTCACCCCTCCACTTT. The rearrangement links TRBV30 to TRBJ1-6; TRBD1 aligns across 7 bases. This CDR3 comprises 14 residues. V lost 2 bases, J lost 9 bases, and 7 bases stayed unmatched. Germline values: CDR1 GTSNPN, CDR2 SVGIG (reference sequence).

The rearrangement uses TRBV11-2 and TRBJ1-2; D is undetermined. V lost 1 base and J lost 7, with 16 bases in between. The CDR3 covers 15 residues. Germline CDR1 SGHAT, CDR2 FQNNGV. The CDR3 bases are TGTGCCAGCAGCTTAGTGGGCGGACTGAAGAGTGGCTACACCTTC. Residues: CASSLVGGLKSGYTF.

V and J are TRBV7-2 and TRBJ2-5; D is possibly TRBD1 (5 bases). The V and J ends lost 1 base and 2 bases respectively, with 5 bases between them. This CDR3 has 13 residues. Germline V gene sequence: CDR1 SGHTA, CDR2 FQGNSA. As DNA, the CDR3 is TGTGCCAGCAGCTTAGACAGGCAAGAGACCCAGTACTTC. Residues: CASSLDRQETQYF.

This chain links TRBV18 with TRBJ2-6; no clear D gene. The germline V gene encodes CDR1 KGHSH and CDR2 LQKENI. Trimming took 5 bases from V and 0 from J, leaving 23 bases between them. This CDR3 contains 20 residues. The CDR3 spells CASSTYTARQIFSGANVLTF. The CDR3 nucleotides read TGTGCCAGCTCAACCTATACCGCGCGACAAATCTTCTCTGGGGCCAACGTCCTGACTTTC. Variable domain in full (rest from reference TRBV18 and TRBJ2-6): NAGVMQNPRHLVRRRGQEARLRCSPMKGHSHVYWYRQLPEEGLKFMVYLQKENIIDESGMPKERFSAEFPKEGPSILRIQQVVRGDSAAYFCASSTYTARQIFSGANVLTFGAGSRLTVL.

V is TRBV5-4 and J is TRBJ1-2; TRBD1 matches at 7 bases. Trimming cost V 1 base and J 4 bases; bases outside gene matches: 7. Germline V CDR1 and CDR2: SGHNT, YYREEE (reference sequence). The CDR3 runs 15 residues. The CDR3 spells CASSLSWTGSYGYTF. The CDR3 DNA reads as TGTGCCAGCAGCTTGAGTTGGACAGGATCCTATGGCTACACCTTC.

The chain has TRBV7-9 and TRBJ1-5; D unclear. Trimming took 6 bases from V and 6 from J, leaving 18 bases between them. The CDR3 is made up of 15 amino acids. Per germline, CDR1 SEHNR and CDR2 FQNEAQ (reference sequence). The CDR3 is CASRPTSKAFQPQHF. As DNA, the CDR3 is TGTGCCAGCAGACCGACAAGTAAGGCTTTTCAGCCCCAGCATTTT.

The chain combines TRBV5-1 with TRBJ2-1, with 9 bases matching TRBD1. The CDR3 totals 16 residues. Germline values: CDR1 SGHRS, CDR2 YFSETQ. V lost 1 base, J lost 1 base, and 3 bases stayed unmatched. DNA of the CDR3: TGCGCCAGCAGCTTGATCGGGACAGGGTCCTACAATGAGCAGTTCTTC. Its protein is CASSLIGTGSYNEQFF.

This clone has more than one count but fewer than ten. The J gene is TRBJ1-2, the V gene TRBV20-1; possibly TRBD1 for D (6 bases). Germline V gives CDR1 DFQATT, CDR2 SNEGSKA (reference sequence). The CDR3 sequence is 11 residues long. Trimming removed 8 bases at V and 7 bases at J, with 14 bases between. CDR3 protein: CSINRVSGYTF. In nucleotides, the CDR3 is TGCAGTATCAACAGGGTTTCTGGCTACACCTTC.

This chain uses TRBV5-6 with TRBJ2-7; 7 nucleotides agree with TRBD1. CDR3 length equals 15 residues. Germline V gene lookup returns CDR1 SGHDT and CDR2 YYEEEE. With V trimmed by 0 bases and J by 4 bases, 7 bases remained unmatched. DNA for the CDR3: TGTGCCAGCAGCTTGGAGTCGGACAGGTTGTACGAGCAGTACTTC. As protein: CASSLESDRLYEQYF. Drawing the rest from reference TRBV5-6 and TRBJ2-7, the complete variable domain is DAGVTQSPTHLIKTRGQQVTLRCSPKSGHDTVSWYQQALGQGPQFIFQYYEEEERQRGNFPDRFSGHQFPNYSSELNVNALLLGDSALYLCASSLESDRLYEQYFGPGTRLTVT.

The chain's CDR3 is CASSLLSPGGTDTQYF. In DNA, the CDR3 is TGTGCCAGCAGTCTTCTTTCGCCGGGGGGCACAGATACGCAGTATTTT. The chain couples TRBV7-8 to TRBJ2-3, with a weak D call TRBD2 (6 bases). This CDR3 is 16 amino acids long. Germline V CDR1 and CDR2: SGHVS, FQNEAQ. Trimming cost V 6 bases and J 1 base, with 17 bases left between them.